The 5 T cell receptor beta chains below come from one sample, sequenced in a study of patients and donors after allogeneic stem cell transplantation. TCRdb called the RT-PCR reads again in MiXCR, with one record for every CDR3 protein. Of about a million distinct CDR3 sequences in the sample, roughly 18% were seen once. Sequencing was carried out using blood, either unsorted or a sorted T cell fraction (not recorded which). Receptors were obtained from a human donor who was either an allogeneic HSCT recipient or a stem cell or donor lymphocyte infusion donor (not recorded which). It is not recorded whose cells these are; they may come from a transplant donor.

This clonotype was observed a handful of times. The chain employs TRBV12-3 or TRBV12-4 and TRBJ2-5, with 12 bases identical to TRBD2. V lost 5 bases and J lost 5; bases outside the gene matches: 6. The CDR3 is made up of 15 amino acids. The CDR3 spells CASSPLAGGLETQYF. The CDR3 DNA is TGTGCCAGCAGTCCACTAGCGGGGGGATTGGAGACCCAGTACTTC.

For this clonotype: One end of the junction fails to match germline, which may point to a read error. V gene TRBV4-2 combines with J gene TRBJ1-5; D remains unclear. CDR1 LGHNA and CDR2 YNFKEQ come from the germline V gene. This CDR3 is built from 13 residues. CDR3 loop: CASSQEGRGPTDF. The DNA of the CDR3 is TGTGCCAGCAGCCAAGAGGGCCGGGGTCCCACGGATTTT.

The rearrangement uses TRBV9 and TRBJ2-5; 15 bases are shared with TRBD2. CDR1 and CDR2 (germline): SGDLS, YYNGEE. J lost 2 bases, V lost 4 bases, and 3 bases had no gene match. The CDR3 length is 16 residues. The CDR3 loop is CASSTGLAGGQETQYF. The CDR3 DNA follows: TGTGCCAGCAGCACCGGACTAGCGGGAGGGCAAGAGACCCAGTACTTC.

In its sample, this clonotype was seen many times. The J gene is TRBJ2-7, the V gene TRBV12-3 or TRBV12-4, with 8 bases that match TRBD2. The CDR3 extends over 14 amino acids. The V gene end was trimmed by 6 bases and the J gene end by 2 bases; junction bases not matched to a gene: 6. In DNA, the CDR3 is TGTGCCAGCAGCCCCGGGGGGGCGACCTACGAGCAGTACTTC. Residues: CASSPGGATYEQYF.

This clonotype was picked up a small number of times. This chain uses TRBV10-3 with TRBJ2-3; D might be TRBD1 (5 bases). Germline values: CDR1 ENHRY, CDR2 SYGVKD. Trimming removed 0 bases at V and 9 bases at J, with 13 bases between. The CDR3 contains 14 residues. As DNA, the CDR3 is TGTGCCATCAGTGAGTCGACGGCTTCAGGGACGCAGTATTTT. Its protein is CAISESTASGTQYF.